A single sample is the source of the 23 T cell receptor beta chains below, sequenced in a study of cytomegalovirus exposure and HLA in healthy donors. The primer mix had 60 Vbeta and 13 Jbeta primers. Profiled with immunoSEQ multiplex PCR; TCRdb holds only in-frame clones, not every one. The repertoire includes over 80,000 clones, around 79% of them detected once, and approximately 6.5% sits in the top ten. Source material: PBMCs. The origin of the receptors is a female donor in good health and CMV-seronegative.

This chain links TRBV4-1 with TRBJ2-7, with D tentatively TRBD2 (6 bases). The CDR3 extends over 17 amino acids. Germline assignment: CDR1 MGHRA and CDR2 YSYEKL. V lost 1 base, J lost 6 bases, and 22 bases lay in between. The CDR3 reads CASSQVATAGRVGEQYF. The DNA for the CDR3 is TGCGCCAGCAGCCAAGTTGCAACGGCGGGAAGGGTGGGCGAGCAGTACTTC.

This clone has just a few counts. This chain connects TRBV11-2 to TRBJ1-1; 8 positions match TRBD1. V lost 10 bases and J lost 1; bases outside the gene matches: 2. Germline CDR1 is SGHAT and CDR2 is FQNNGV. CDR3 length: 12 residues. The CDR3 DNA reads as TGTGCCATGCAGGGGGCGAACACTGAAGCTTTCTTT. The encoded protein is CAMQGANTEAFF.

The chain employs TRBV2 and TRBJ1-5, with 7 bases aligning to TRBD1. This CDR3 region has 16 residues. V lost 0 bases, J lost 4 bases, and 6 bases stayed unmatched. The germline V gene encodes CDR1 SNHLY and CDR2 FYNNEI. This chain's CDR3 is CASSEALGQTNQPQHF. The CDR3 DNA reads as TGTGCCAGCAGTGAAGCCCTGGGACAGACAAATCAGCCCCAGCATTTT.

The chain joins TRBV21-1 to TRBJ2-7; TRBD1 is taken as the D call from the table, unchecked against the DNA. TRBV21-1 is designated a pseudogene. This CDR3 spans 17 amino acids. The CDR3 protein is CASSKDGPGGYVYEQYF. The CDR3 DNA sequence: TGTGCCAGCAGCAAAGACGGGCCAGGGGGCTATGTCTACGAGCAGTACTTC.

The table lists this clone with a few counts. The chain recombines TRBV4-2 with TRBJ2-1, with 10 bases that match TRBD2. CDR1 is LGHNA and CDR2 is YNFKEQ in the germline V gene. This CDR3 is built from 17 residues. V lost 1 base, J lost 3 bases, and 6 bases stayed unmatched. CDR3 residues: CASSQGGLAGGYNEQFF. CDR3 bases: TGTGCCAGCAGCCAAGGGGGGTTAGCGGGAGGCTACAATGAGCAGTTCTTC.

This clone appeared a few times. The rearrangement joins TRBV7-9 to TRBJ1-1, with a possible D match to TRBD1 (5 bases). Trimming took off 11 bases at V and 2 bases at J, with 21 bases between the two ends. CDR3 length equals 15 residues. Germline V CDR1 and CDR2: SEHNR, FQNEAQ (reference sequence). Written as DNA, the CDR3 is TGTGCCGGTAGCCCCCGCGGGGACCTAAACACTGAAGCTTTCTTT. Protein sequence: CAGSPRGDLNTEAFF.

The CDR3 sequence: CASSLWGTRSYNEQFF. CDR3 DNA: TGTGCCAGCAGCCTCTGGGGGACTCGCTCCTACAATGAGCAGTTCTTC. The chain couples TRBV7-2 to TRBJ2-1, with D perhaps TRBD2 (6 bases). V was clipped by 5 bases and J by 0 bases, with 14 bases between them. Per germline, CDR1 SGHTA and CDR2 FQGNSA. The CDR3 spans 16 residues.

The gene calls are TRBV6-4 and TRBJ2-1; perhaps TRBD2 as D (5 bases). There are 14 residues in the CDR3. The germline V and J ends were trimmed by 3 bases and 8 bases, with 14 bases remaining between them. CDR1 and CDR2 from the germline V gene are MRHNA and SNTAGT. This CDR3 is CASSDQPSTDEQFF. The DNA for the CDR3 is TGTGCCAGCAGTGATCAGCCTAGCACGGATGAGCAGTTCTTC.

This clone has only a few counts. The chain links TRBV19 to TRBJ2-7; 8 bases map to TRBD2. The V gene's germline CDR1 is LNHDA and CDR2 SQIVND (reference sequence). Losses at the gene ends were 8 bases for V and 7 bases for J; bases not matched to a gene: 4. The CDR3 is 11 amino acids. The CDR3 sequence is CASGTRREQYF. In DNA form, the CDR3 reads TGTGCCAGTGGGACTAGACGAGAGCAGTACTTC.

The rearrangement joins TRBV30 to TRBJ2-5; maybe TRBD2 (5 bases). V lost 4 bases and J lost 5, with 14 bases in between. This CDR3 has 13 amino acids. Germline V gives CDR1 GTSNPN, CDR2 SVGIG (reference sequence). This chain's CDR3 is CAWTQLTGETQYF. The CDR3 coding sequence is TGTGCCTGGACTCAGTTAACGGGGGAGACCCAGTACTTC.

The V gene is TRBV11-3, the J gene TRBJ2-2; D might be TRBD2 (5 bases). The CDR3 is made up of 17 amino acids. Germline CDR1 is SGHNT and CDR2 is YENEEA. Trimming pared 5 bases from V and 0 bases from J, leaving 16 bases between. The CDR3: CASSPRGSGANTGELFF. CDR3 sequence (DNA): TGTGCCAGCAGCCCCCGAGGGTCGGGCGCGAACACCGGGGAGCTGTTTTTT.

The chain carries TRBV9 and TRBJ2-1; 10 nucleotides agree with TRBD1. V shed 2 bases, J shed 9 bases, and the junction held 5 bases outside the gene matches. The CDR3 covers 14 residues. Germline V gene lookup returns CDR1 SGDLS and CDR2 YYNGEE. This chain's CDR3 is CASSVLGQGIEQFF. The CDR3 nucleotides are TGTGCCAGCAGCGTGTTGGGACAGGGGATTGAGCAGTTCTTC.

V and J are TRBV5-1 and TRBJ2-7, with 7 bases matching TRBD2. With V trimmed by 0 bases and J by 3 bases, 6 bases remained unmatched. Germline V lookup: CDR1 SGHRS, CDR2 YFSETQ. The CDR3 loop spans 15 amino acids. CDR3 protein: CASSLGGGIGYEQYF. The CDR3 DNA follows: TGCGCCAGCAGCTTGGGCGGGGGTATCGGCTACGAGCAGTACTTC. The entire variable domain, with the rest obtained from reference TRBV5-1 and TRBJ2-7, is as follows: KAGVTQTPRYLIKTRGQQVTLSCSPISGHRSVSWYQQTPGQGLQFLFEYFSETQRNKGNFPGRFSGRQFSNSRSEMNVSTLELGDSALYLCASSLGGGIGYEQYFGPGTRLTVT.

V gene TRBV19 combines with J gene TRBJ2-3; D unclear. CDR3 size: 15 residues. V lost 1 base and J 7 bases, leaving 15 bases between the germline ends. CDR1 LNHDA and CDR2 SQIVND come from the germline V gene (reference sequence). This CDR3 is CASSIAIDTAHTQYF. In DNA, the CDR3 is TGTGCCAGTAGTATAGCCATTGACACGGCGCATACGCAGTATTTT.

The rearrangement joins TRBV6-1 to TRBJ2-7, with TRBD1 identical over 11 bases. This CDR3 contains 15 residues. V was pared by 6 bases and J by 0 bases, with 4 bases of the junction left unmatched. Germline V gene lookup returns CDR1 MNHNS and CDR2 SASEGT. The CDR3 loop reads CASSAGQGGSYEQYF. CDR3 DNA: TGTGCCAGCAGCGCGGGACAGGGGGGCTCCTACGAGCAGTACTTC.

This clone has just a few counts. One end of the junction varies from germline; a read error may be responsible. The chain joins TRBV20-1 to TRBJ1-1; weak D call: TRBD1 (6 bases). Germline V gene lookup returns CDR1 DFQATT and CDR2 SNEGSKA (reference sequence). There are 9 residues in the CDR3. CDR3 residues: CSARLQGSF. In DNA, the CDR3 is TGCAGTGCTAGACTGCAGGGGAGCTTT.

The rearrangement links TRBV5-4 to TRBJ2-5; 12 bases fit TRBD2. V shed 0 bases and J 5 bases; nucleotides not matched to a gene: 17. The CDR3 loop spans 20 amino acids. Germline V gene data show CDR1 as SGHNT and CDR2 as YYREEE (reference sequence). CDR3: CASSLGRPSGGGINGETQYF. The CDR3 nucleotides are TGTGCCAGCAGCTTGGGACGGCCTAGCGGGGGGGGAATCAATGGGGAGACCCAGTACTTC. The full variable domain, rest sourced from reference TRBV5-4 and TRBJ2-5, is ETGVTQSPTHLIKTRGQQVTLRCSSQSGHNTVSWYQQALGQGPQFIFQYYREEENGRGNFPPRFSGLQFPNYSSELNVNALELDDSALYLCASSLGRPSGGGINGETQYFGPGTRLLVL.

The genes are TRBV7-2 and TRBJ2-3, with TRBD2 identical over 8 bases. CDR3 size: 16 residues. With V trimmed by 5 bases and J by 8 bases, 15 bases remained unmatched. The germline V gene has CDR1 SGHTA and CDR2 FQGNSA. The CDR3 is CASSTTGGRLVVTQYF. The CDR3 DNA reads as TGTGCCAGCAGCACAACGGGCGGGAGGCTGGTAGTTACGCAGTATTTT.

The chain couples TRBV5-8 to TRBJ1-1; D is possibly TRBD1 (5 bases). Germline CDR1 SGHTS, CDR2 YDEGEE. This CDR3 comprises 14 residues. V lost 9 bases and J 6 bases, leaving 21 bases between the germline ends. The CDR3 DNA follows: TGTGCCACCCTCGTTCAGGGAGGGGTCGCTGAAGCTTTCTTT. It translates to CATLVQGGVAEAFF.

The chain employs TRBV4-2 and TRBJ2-1; TRBD2 aligns across 11 bases. CDR3 length: 16 amino acids. Germline CDR1 and CDR2: LGHNA and YNFKEQ. The V segment lost 3 bases and the J segment 3 bases; nucleotides outside the gene matches: 4. Here the CDR3 reads CASSQGLAEYYNEQFF. The DNA for the CDR3 is TGTGCCAGCAGCCAGGGACTAGCGGAGTACTACAATGAGCAGTTCTTC.

This clone was detected only once. V gene TRBV11-1 combines with J gene TRBJ2-7; 9 bases match TRBD2. The CDR3 covers 16 residues. J gave up 0 bases and V 5 bases, and 8 bases lay outside the gene matches. Per germline, CDR1 SGHAT and CDR2 FQDESV (reference sequence). The CDR3 DNA reads TGTGCCAGCAGCACCCGACTAGCGGACAACTCCTACGAGCAGTACTTC. Its translation is CASSTRLADNSYEQYF.

This chain links TRBV29-1 with TRBJ1-2; 7 nucleotides agree with TRBD1. J lost 4 bases, V lost 0 bases, and 5 bases had no gene match. The CDR3 is made up of 14 amino acids. Germline lookup yields CDR1 SQVTM and CDR2 ANQGSEA. In DNA, the CDR3 is TGCAGCGTTGAAGACCCGACAGGGTTCTATGGCTACACCTTC. Its translation: CSVEDPTGFYGYTF.

The chain joins TRBV18 to TRBJ2-7; 8 bases match TRBD1. The CDR3 loop spans 15 amino acids. V lost 3 bases, J lost 2 bases, and 6 bases stayed unmatched. CDR1 and CDR2 (germline): KGHSH, LQKENI. The CDR3 DNA reads as TGTGCCAGCTCACCCGGGACAGGAAGGGCCTACGAGCAGTACTTC. It yields the protein CASSPGTGRAYEQYF.